One and the same sample provided the 10 T cell receptor beta chains below, sequenced in a study of memory B cells and T cells in multiple sclerosis. These receptors' targets are unknown. After stimulus-free culture, autoproliferating CFSE-dim and non-proliferating CFSE-high T cells were sequenced separately. Pooled replicate wells came from approximately 5x10^7 CFSE-labeled PBMCs cultured approximately seven days without stimulus. Data came from immunoSEQ multiplex PCR; TCRdb stores just in-frame clones and leaves some out. The data hold approximately 47,000 clones, with over 75% observed a single time. The sequenced material came from PBMCs from blood kept in culture. These receptors came from a human donor with multiple sclerosis.

The chain recombines TRBV28 with TRBJ1-4, with TRBD1 matching 10 bases. In germline, CDR1 is MDHEN, CDR2 SYDVKM. The trim removed 4 bases at V and 11 bases at J, leaving 10 bases unmatched. The CDR3 has 15 amino acids. CDR3 sequence: CASSSPRTGGTKLFF. CDR3 sequence (DNA): TGTGCCAGCAGTTCCCCCCGGACAGGGGGTACGAAACTGTTTTTT.

The chain's CDR3 is CASSLSRGANTEAFF. The CDR3 bases are TGCGCCAGCAGCCTTTCGCGGGGGGCGAACACTGAAGCTTTCTTT. The rearrangement joins TRBV4-1 to TRBJ1-1; possible D gene TRBD1, 6 bases. The V end was cut by 4 bases, the J end by 1 base, with 13 bases between. Germline V CDR1 and CDR2: MGHRA, YSYEKL. The CDR3 is made up of 15 amino acids.

The V and J genes are TRBV28 and TRBJ2-2; TRBD1 matches 9 bases. The CDR3 is made up of 18 amino acids. The J segment lost 0 bases and the V segment lost 10 bases, leaving 15 bases of the junction unmatched. CDR1 MDHEN and CDR2 SYDVKM come from the germline V gene. CDR3 residues: CAIPLGQGMGANTGELFF. CDR3 DNA: TGTGCCATCCCACTAGGACAGGGGATGGGCGCGAACACCGGGGAGCTGTTTTTT.

This chain links TRBV7-9 with TRBJ2-7; TRBD1 agrees at 7 bases. This CDR3 spans 16 amino acids. With V trimmed by 4 bases and J by 1 base, 10 bases remained unmatched. Germline V gene data show CDR1 as SEHNR and CDR2 as FQNEAQ (reference sequence). The CDR3 coding sequence is TGTGCCAGCAGCTCCGGGACAGTGGAGCGGTCCTACGAGCAGTACTTC. Protein: CASSSGTVERSYEQYF.

The chain uses TRBV19 and TRBJ2-3; 8 bases fit TRBD2. Per germline, CDR1 LNHDA and CDR2 SQIVND (reference sequence). Trimming removed 3 bases from V and 2 bases from J; junction bases left unmatched: 4. This CDR3 is 15 amino acids long. The CDR3 DNA reads TGTGCCAGTAGTATGCGGGGGGACCTCACAGATACGCAGTATTTT. Translation: CASSMRGDLTDTQYF.

The chain links TRBV5-5 to TRBJ1-2; maybe TRBD1 (5 bases). V dropped 7 bases and J dropped 14 bases, with 9 bases sitting between them. The CDR3 loop spans 8 amino acids. Per germline, CDR1 SGHKS and CDR2 YYEKEE (reference sequence). The chain's CDR3 is CASEGFTF. As DNA, the CDR3 is TGTGCCAGCGAGGGGTTTACCTTC. Full variable domain (remainder filled in from reference TRBV5-5 and TRBJ1-2): DAGVTQSPTHLIKTRGQQVTLRCSPISGHKSVSWYQQVLGQGPQFIFQYYEKEERGRGNFPDRFSARQFPNYSSELNVNALLLGDSALYLCASEGFTFGSGTRLTVV.

The chain joins TRBV6-1 to TRBJ2-1; possibly TRBD2 for D (6 bases). The germline gives CDR1 MNHNS, CDR2 SASEGT. Trimming stripped 0 bases from V and 7 bases from J, with 16 bases between. The CDR3 contains 16 residues. The CDR3 DNA reads as TGTGCCAGCAGTGAAGCTACGACCCGGGGGAGGAATGAGCAGTTCTTC. It translates to CASSEATTRGRNEQFF.

This chain's CDR3 is CASSFGVLSEQFF. The CDR3 nucleotides are TGTGCCAGCAGCTTCGGCGTTCTAAGTGAGCAGTTCTTC. The rearrangement joins TRBV7-9 to TRBJ2-1; D not resolved. The germline CDR1 and CDR2 sequences are SEHNR and FQNEAQ (reference sequence). The length of the CDR3 is 13 residues. Trimming shortened V by 3 bases and J by 9 bases, and 12 bases separated the two germline ends.

This rearrangement joins TRBV28 to TRBJ2-2; 9 nucleotides align to TRBD1. CDR3 length: 21 amino acids. The J segment lost 0 bases and the V segment lost 5 bases, leaving 19 bases of the junction unmatched. The V gene's germline CDR1 is MDHEN and CDR2 SYDVKM. The CDR3 here is CASSPPGWEPGQGSNTGELFF. The CDR3 DNA follows: TGTGCCAGCAGTCCCCCTGGCTGGGAACCGGGACAGGGATCGAACACCGGGGAGCTGTTTTTT.

This rearrangement joins TRBV10-2 to TRBJ2-3, with D perhaps TRBD2 (7 bases). The CDR3 sequence is 14 residues long. V lost 10 bases, J lost 4 bases, and 18 bases lay in between. CDR1 and CDR2 from the germline V gene are WSHSY and SAAADI. The CDR3 region is CATTSGGPADTQYF. The CDR3 DNA reads as TGCGCCACCACCTCCGGGGGGCCGGCAGATACGCAGTATTTT.